These 23 T cell receptor beta chains were sequenced from one sample in a study of shared clonotypes between healthy human individuals. Only in-frame clones appear in the TCRdb table, and some are missing; sequencing was by immunoSEQ multiplex PCR. The sample carries about 2.4 million clones, around 94% recorded once. Sequencing used naive CD4+ T cells sorted from blood. As to subset: CD45RA+ positively selected. The receptors here all came from a man in his late teens or twenties in good health.

The chain is built from TRBV19 and TRBJ1-5; a possible D gene is TRBD1 (6 bases). This CDR3 spans 19 amino acids. CDR1 is LNHDA and CDR2 is SQIVND in the germline V gene (reference sequence). The V gene lost 2 bases and the J gene lost 2 bases, with 22 bases spanning the gap. The CDR3 is CASSIRTGRRKGGNQPQHF. The CDR3 DNA is TGTGCCAGTAGTATACGTACAGGGCGGCGTAAGGGAGGCAATCAGCCCCAGCATTTT. Full variable domain (missing parts from reference TRBV19 and TRBJ1-5): DGGITQSPKYLFRKEGQNVTLSCEQNLNHDAMYWYRQDPGQGLRLIYYSQIVNDFQKGDIAEGYSVSREKKESFPLTVTSAQKNPTAFYLCASSIRTGRRKGGNQPQHFGDGTRLSIL.

The V and J genes are TRBV6-1 and TRBJ2-5; D may be TRBD2 (5 bases). V was trimmed by 8 bases and J by 1 base, leaving 14 bases between them. Germline values: CDR1 MNHNS, CDR2 SASEGT. CDR3 length equals 14 residues. CDR3 coding DNA: TGTGCCAGCGGCTCTGGACTCCCCCAAGAGACCCAGTACTTC. It yields the protein CASGSGLPQETQYF.

Remarks on this clone: In the same sample, other DNA sequences code for this CDR3. The chain is built from TRBV7-2 and TRBJ2-7; 9 nucleotides match TRBD2. Germline V gives CDR1 SGHTA, CDR2 FQGNSA. The length of the CDR3 is 13 residues. With V trimmed by 4 bases and J by 4 bases, 2 bases remained unmatched. The CDR3 DNA reads TGTGCCAGCAGCTCGACTAGCGGATACGAGCAGTACTTC. This gives the protein CASSSTSGYEQYF. Looking up the rest from reference TRBV7-2 and TRBJ2-7 gives the full variable domain: GAGVSQSPSNKVTEKGKDVELRCDPISGHTALYWYRQSLGQGLEFLIYFQGNSAPDKSGLPSDRFSAERTGGSVSTLTIQRTQQEDSAVYLCASSSTSGYEQYFGPGTRLTVT.

V and J are TRBV30 and TRBJ1-6; 10 nucleotides line up with TRBD1. The CDR3 totals 19 residues. Germline assignment: CDR1 GTSNPN and CDR2 SVGIG (reference sequence). With V trimmed by 4 bases and J by 11 bases, 23 bases remained unmatched. CDR3 loop: CAWTRGPRDRGLSGPPLHF. CDR3 coding DNA: TGTGCCTGGACCCGAGGCCCGCGGGACAGGGGATTGAGCGGGCCACCCCTCCACTTT.

This chain joins TRBV6-5 and TRBJ2-6; the D is unclear. Per germline, CDR1 MNHEY and CDR2 SVGAGI. Trimming removed 2 bases at V and 0 bases at J, with 5 bases between. This CDR3 has 15 amino acids. In nucleotides, the CDR3 is TGTGCCAGCAGTTACCGGGCCTCTGGGGCCAACGTCCTGACTTTC. Protein product: CASSYRASGANVLTF.

This chain's CDR3 is CASSDTDRAPYSYEQYF. CDR3 DNA: TGTGCCAGCAGTGACACCGACCGGGCGCCGTATTCCTACGAGCAGTACTTC. This chain connects TRBV6-4 to TRBJ2-7, with no clear D. This CDR3 contains 17 residues. Germline CDR1 is MRHNA and CDR2 is SNTAGT. With 2 bases removed from V and 1 base from J, the gap between germline ends came to 18 bases.

There are a few counts of this clone. The chain links TRBV19 to TRBJ1-6; D may be TRBD1 (5 bases). Trimming took 5 bases from V and 12 from J, leaving 14 bases between them. Germline V lookup: CDR1 LNHDA, CDR2 SQIVND (reference sequence). The CDR3 is made up of 13 amino acids. Here the CDR3 DNA reads TGTGCCAGTAGTTCGCAGGGAGGAGGACCCCTCCACTTT. Protein product: CASSSQGGGPLHF.

Details on this clone: Distinct nucleotide sequences in the sample also encode this CDR3. This rearrangement joins TRBV19 to TRBJ2-2; 9 nucleotides line up with TRBD1. Germline V gene data show CDR1 as LNHDA and CDR2 as SQIVND (reference sequence). With 6 bases clipped from V and 1 base from J, the junction kept 3 bases outside the gene matches. There are 15 residues in the CDR3. The CDR3: CASRRQGGNTGELFF. The CDR3 DNA sequence: TGTGCCAGTAGGCGACAGGGGGGGAACACCGGGGAGCTGTTTTTT.

CDR3 nucleotide sequence: TGTGCCAGCAGTTTCCCCGGGGGGAGCGGGGGGCCCAGCGGCAATGAGCAGTTCTTC. Translated, it gives CASSFPGGSGGPSGNEQFF. The chain has TRBV27 and TRBJ2-1; 9 nucleotides line up with TRBD2. With V trimmed by 3 bases and J by 6 bases, 18 bases remained unmatched. Germline CDR1 reads MNHEY; CDR2 reads SMNVEV (reference sequence). This CDR3 has 19 amino acids.

The J gene is TRBJ1-6, the V gene TRBV5-4, with 10 nucleotides matching TRBD1. Germline V CDR1 and CDR2: SGHNT, YYREEE (reference sequence). The CDR3 length is 15 residues. Unmatched junction bases numbered 8, after V lost 4 bases and J lost 10 bases. This CDR3 is CASSPGTGEGSPLHF. CDR3 nucleotides: TGTGCCAGCAGCCCCGGGACAGGGGAGGGATCACCCCTCCACTTT. Combining the CDR3 with reference TRBV5-4 and TRBJ1-6 gives the whole variable domain ETGVTQSPTHLIKTRGQQVTLRCSSQSGHNTVSWYQQALGQGPQFIFQYYREEENGRGNFPPRFSGLQFPNYSSELNVNALELDDSALYLCASSPGTGEGSPLHFGNGTRLTVT.

Notes on this clone: This sample also contains other DNA sequences that code for the same CDR3. This rearrangement joins TRBV11-2 to TRBJ2-1; the match to TRBD2 covers 7 bases. Germline V gives CDR1 SGHAT, CDR2 FQNNGV. The junction had 6 bases not matched to a gene; V was cut back by 3 bases and J by 4 bases. The CDR3 length is 15 residues. The CDR3 is CASSLGLAAYNEQFF. In nucleotides, the CDR3 is TGTGCCAGCAGCTTGGGTCTAGCGGCTTACAATGAGCAGTTCTTC.

This clone came up once. The CDR3 DNA is TGTGCCAGCAGCGGGGGATCCGGGACAGCATACGAGCAGTACTTC. Translating it yields CASSGGSGTAYEQYF. The genes are TRBV5-4 and TRBJ2-5; 7 bases map to TRBD1. The J call could be wrong; TRBJ2-7 is a better fit for the DNA end. Germline CDR1 SGHNT, CDR2 YYREEE (reference sequence). There are 15 residues in the CDR3.

There are a few counts of this clone. The rearrangement links TRBV5-6 to TRBJ2-3; D uncertain. The germline gives CDR1 SGHDT, CDR2 YYEEEE. CDR3 length equals 11 residues. Trimming took 3 bases from V and 2 from J, leaving 1 base between them. CDR3 region: CASSYTDTQYF. The CDR3 DNA follows: TGTGCCAGCAGCTACACAGATACGCAGTATTTT.

The V gene is TRBV27, the J gene TRBJ1-5, with a weak D call TRBD1 (5 bases). Germline CDR1 MNHEY, CDR2 SMNVEV (reference sequence). The CDR3 is 15 residues long. Trimming removed 2 bases at V and 6 bases at J, with 14 bases between. The DNA of the CDR3 is TGTGCCAGCAGTTTACAAGGGGTCCTAGGTCAGCCCCAGCATTTT. It is translated as CASSLQGVLGQPQHF.

The CDR3 sequence is CASSFRSGSERIYEQYF. In nucleotides, the CDR3 is TGCGCCAGCAGCTTTCGAAGTGGGTCCGAAAGGATCTACGAGCAGTACTTC. The rearrangement uses TRBV4-1 and TRBJ2-7, with no clear D. The germline CDR1 and CDR2 sequences are MGHRA and YSYEKL. V dropped 5 bases and J dropped 3 bases, with 23 bases sitting between them. The CDR3 is 17 amino acids.

V gene TRBV10-3 combines with J gene TRBJ2-2; D may match TRBD1 or TRBD2 (5 bases each). Trimming removed 6 bases from V and 7 bases from J, with 15 bases in between. Per the germline V gene, CDR1 is ENHRY and CDR2 is SYGVKD. This CDR3 is 14 amino acids long. As DNA, the CDR3 is TGTGCCATCAGCGGGTTTCCTGGGGGCGGGGAGCTGTTTTTT. Translating it yields CAISGFPGGGELFF.

The chain's CDR3 is CASSRPRTQETQYF. The CDR3 DNA reads TGTGCCAGCAGCCGACCCCGGACACAAGAGACCCAGTACTTC. V is TRBV7-2 and J is TRBJ2-5, with D tentatively TRBD1 (5 bases). The CDR3 is made up of 14 amino acids. V was pared by 5 bases and J by 2 bases, with 12 bases between. Looked up from germline, CDR1 is SGHTA and CDR2 is FQGNSA.

The chain uses TRBV19 and TRBJ1-5; 10 bases map to TRBD1. V was pared by 3 bases and J by 0 bases, with 5 bases of the junction left unmatched. CDR3 size: 17 residues. The germline gives CDR1 LNHDA, CDR2 SQIVND (reference sequence). CDR3 nucleotide sequence: TGTGCCAGTAGTATCCCGGGACAGGGGAGTAGCAATCAGCCCCAGCATTTT. Residues: CASSIPGQGSSNQPQHF.

This chain connects TRBV5-1 to TRBJ2-5; D is perhaps TRBD1 (5 bases). V lost 4 bases and J 9 bases, leaving 16 bases between the germline ends. Germline V lookup: CDR1 SGHRS, CDR2 YFSETQ. This CDR3 region has 13 residues. CDR3 nucleotides: TGCGCCAGCAGCACCGGCCCCACAGGTGCCCAGTACTTC. Its protein product is CASSTGPTGAQYF.

Worth noting for this clone: This sample also contains other DNA sequences that code for the same CDR3. The chain uses TRBV27 and TRBJ2-1; D ambiguous. The V gene's germline CDR1 is MNHEY and CDR2 SMNVEV (reference sequence). The CDR3 extends over 13 amino acids. Deletions cut 5 bases from V and 2 bases from J, with 7 bases between. The CDR3 DNA reads as TGTGCCAGCAGTCGAGGACCCTACAATGAGCAGTTCTTC. Translating it yields CASSRGPYNEQFF.

This clone was found a few times. V gene TRBV6-5 combines with J gene TRBJ2-2, with D tentatively TRBD2 (5 bases). CDR1 and CDR2 from the germline V gene are MNHEY and SVGAGI. Deletions cut 5 bases from V and 6 bases from J, with 16 bases between. The CDR3 covers 15 residues. CDR3 nucleotide sequence: TGTGCCAGCAGTACGGGAACTAGGGCCTCCGGGGAGCTGTTTTTT. This codes for CASSTGTRASGELFF.

V is TRBV30 and J is TRBJ2-1; maybe TRBD2 (6 bases). Trimming left V 4 bases short and J 0 bases short, with 16 bases between. Germline CDR1 GTSNPN, CDR2 SVGIG (reference sequence). The CDR3 covers 16 residues. The CDR3 nucleotides read TGTGCCTGGATGGGAACTTTAGCGGACTCCTACAATGAGCAGTTCTTC. Its translation: CAWMGTLADSYNEQFF.

The table lists this clone with a count of one. The chain is built from TRBV14 and TRBJ2-7, with D maybe TRBD1 (6 bases). CDR1 is SGHDN, CDR2 FVKESK, per germline. V was pared by 4 bases and J by 0 bases, with 16 bases between. CDR3 size: 16 residues. CDR3 protein: CASSPNLGQSSYEQYF. The CDR3 nucleotides read TGTGCCAGCAGCCCAAATTTAGGACAGAGCTCCTACGAGCAGTACTTC.